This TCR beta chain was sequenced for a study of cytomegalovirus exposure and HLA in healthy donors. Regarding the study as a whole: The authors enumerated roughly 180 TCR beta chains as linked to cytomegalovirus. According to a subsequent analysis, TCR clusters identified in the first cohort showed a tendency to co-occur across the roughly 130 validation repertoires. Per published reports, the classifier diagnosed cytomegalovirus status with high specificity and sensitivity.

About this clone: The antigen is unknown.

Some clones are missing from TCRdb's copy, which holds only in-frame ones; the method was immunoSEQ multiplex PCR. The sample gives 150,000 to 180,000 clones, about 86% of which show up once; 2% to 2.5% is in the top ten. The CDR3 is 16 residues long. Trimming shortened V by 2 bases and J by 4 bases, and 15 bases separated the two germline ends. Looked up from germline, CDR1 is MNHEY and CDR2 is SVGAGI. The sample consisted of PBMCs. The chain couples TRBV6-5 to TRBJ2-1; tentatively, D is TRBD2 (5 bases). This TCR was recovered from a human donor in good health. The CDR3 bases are TGTGCCAGCAGTTACGGTTGTTGCGGGCTATACAATGAGCAGTTCTTC. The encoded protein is CASSYGCCGLYNEQFF.